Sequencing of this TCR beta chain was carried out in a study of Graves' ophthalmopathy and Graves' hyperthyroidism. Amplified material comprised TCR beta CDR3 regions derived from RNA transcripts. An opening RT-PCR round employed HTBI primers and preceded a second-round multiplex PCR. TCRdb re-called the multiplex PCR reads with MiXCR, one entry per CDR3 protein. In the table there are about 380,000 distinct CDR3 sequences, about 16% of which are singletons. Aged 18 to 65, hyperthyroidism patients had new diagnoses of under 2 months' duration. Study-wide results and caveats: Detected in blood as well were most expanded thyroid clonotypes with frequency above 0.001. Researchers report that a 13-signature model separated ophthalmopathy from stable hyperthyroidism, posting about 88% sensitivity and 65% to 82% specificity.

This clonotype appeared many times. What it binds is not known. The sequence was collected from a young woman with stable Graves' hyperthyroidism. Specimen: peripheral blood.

Here the CDR3 DNA reads TGCAGTGCCCCTGAGACTAGCGGGGGATCCTACGAGCAGTACTTC. Translating it yields CSAPETSGGSYEQYF. The chain recombines TRBV20-1 with TRBJ2-7; TRBD2 aligns across 12 bases. The CDR3 is 15 amino acids. In germline, CDR1 is DFQATT, CDR2 SNEGSKA (reference sequence). V shed 6 bases, J shed 1 base, and the junction held 7 bases outside the gene matches.